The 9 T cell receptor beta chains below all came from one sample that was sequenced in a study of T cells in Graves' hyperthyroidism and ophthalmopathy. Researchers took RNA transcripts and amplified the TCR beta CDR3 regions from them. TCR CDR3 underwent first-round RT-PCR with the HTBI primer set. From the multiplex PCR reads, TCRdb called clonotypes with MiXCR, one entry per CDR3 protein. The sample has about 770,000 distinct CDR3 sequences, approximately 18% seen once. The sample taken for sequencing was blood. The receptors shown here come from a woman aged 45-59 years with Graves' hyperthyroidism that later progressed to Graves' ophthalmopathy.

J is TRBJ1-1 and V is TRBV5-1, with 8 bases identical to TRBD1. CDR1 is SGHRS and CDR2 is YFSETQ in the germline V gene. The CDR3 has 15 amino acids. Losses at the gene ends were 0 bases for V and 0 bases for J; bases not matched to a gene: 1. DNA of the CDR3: TGCGCCAGCAGCTTGGTGGGACAGGTGAACACTGAAGCTTTCTTT. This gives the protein CASSLVGQVNTEAFF.

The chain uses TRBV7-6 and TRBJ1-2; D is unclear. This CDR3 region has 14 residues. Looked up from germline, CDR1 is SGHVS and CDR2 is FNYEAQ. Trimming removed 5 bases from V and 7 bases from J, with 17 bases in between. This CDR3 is CASSPGPSTGGYTF. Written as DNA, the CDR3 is TGTGCCAGCAGCCCCGGCCCGTCAACGGGTGGCTACACCTTC. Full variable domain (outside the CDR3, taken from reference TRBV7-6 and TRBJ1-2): GAGVSQSPRYKVTKRGQDVALRCDPISGHVSLYWYRQALGQGPEFLTYFNYEAQQDKSGLPNDRFSAERPEGSISTLTIQRTEQRDSAMYRCASSPGPSTGGYTFGSGTRLTVV.

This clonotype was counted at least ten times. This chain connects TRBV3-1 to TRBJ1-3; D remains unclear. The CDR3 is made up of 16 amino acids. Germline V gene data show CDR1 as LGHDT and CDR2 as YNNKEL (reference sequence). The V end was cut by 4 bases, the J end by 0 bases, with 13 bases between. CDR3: CASSLYGPDSGNTIYF. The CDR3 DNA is TGTGCCAGCAGCCTCTATGGACCGGACTCTGGAAACACCATATATTTT.

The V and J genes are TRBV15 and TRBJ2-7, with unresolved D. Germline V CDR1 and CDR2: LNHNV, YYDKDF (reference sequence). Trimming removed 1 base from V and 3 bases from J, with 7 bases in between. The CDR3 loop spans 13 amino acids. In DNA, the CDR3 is TGTGCCACCAGCAGAGTGGAAGTCTACGAGCAGTACTTC. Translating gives CATSRVEVYEQYF.

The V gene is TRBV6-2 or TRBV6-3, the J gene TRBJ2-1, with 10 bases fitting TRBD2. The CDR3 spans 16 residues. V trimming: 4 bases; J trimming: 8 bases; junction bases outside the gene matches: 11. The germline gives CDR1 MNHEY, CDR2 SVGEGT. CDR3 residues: CASSSPKAGGPDEQFF. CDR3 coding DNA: TGTGCCAGCAGTTCCCCAAAAGCGGGGGGGCCCGATGAGCAGTTCTTC.

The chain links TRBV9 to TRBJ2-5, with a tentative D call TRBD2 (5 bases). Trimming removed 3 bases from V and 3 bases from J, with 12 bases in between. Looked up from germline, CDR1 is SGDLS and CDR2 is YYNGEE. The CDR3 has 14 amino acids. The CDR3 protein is CASSAGLVKETQYF. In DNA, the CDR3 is TGTGCCAGCAGCGCCGGACTGGTAAAAGAGACCCAGTACTTC.

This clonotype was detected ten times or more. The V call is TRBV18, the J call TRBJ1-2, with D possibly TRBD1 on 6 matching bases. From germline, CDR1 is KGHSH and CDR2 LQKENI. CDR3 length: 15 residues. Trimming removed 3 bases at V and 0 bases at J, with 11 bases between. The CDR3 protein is CASSPNRDSNYGYTF. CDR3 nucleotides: TGTGCCAGCTCACCCAACAGGGACTCTAACTATGGCTACACCTTC.

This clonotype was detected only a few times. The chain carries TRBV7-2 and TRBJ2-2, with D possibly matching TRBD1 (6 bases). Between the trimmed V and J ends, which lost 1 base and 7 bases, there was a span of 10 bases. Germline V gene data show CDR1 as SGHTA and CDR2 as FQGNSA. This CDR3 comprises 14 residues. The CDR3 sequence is CASSLDSRGGELFF. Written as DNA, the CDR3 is TGTGCCAGCAGCTTAGATTCCAGGGGCGGGGAGCTGTTTTTT.

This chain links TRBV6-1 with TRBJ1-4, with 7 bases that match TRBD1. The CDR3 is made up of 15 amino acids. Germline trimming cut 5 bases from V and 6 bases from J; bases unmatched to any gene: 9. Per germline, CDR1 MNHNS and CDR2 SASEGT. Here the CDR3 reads CASSWTGSGHEKLFF. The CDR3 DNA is TGTGCCAGCAGTTGGACAGGTTCGGGACATGAAAAACTGTTTTTT.